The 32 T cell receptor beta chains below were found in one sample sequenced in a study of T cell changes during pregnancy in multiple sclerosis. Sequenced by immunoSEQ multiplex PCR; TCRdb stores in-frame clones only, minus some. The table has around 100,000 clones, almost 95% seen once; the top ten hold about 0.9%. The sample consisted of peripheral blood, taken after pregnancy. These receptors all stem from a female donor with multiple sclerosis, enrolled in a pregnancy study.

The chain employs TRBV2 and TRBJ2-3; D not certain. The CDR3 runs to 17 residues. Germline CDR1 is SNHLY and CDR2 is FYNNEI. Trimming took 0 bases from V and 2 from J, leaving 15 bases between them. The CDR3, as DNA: TGTGCCAGCAGTGAAGCGCTTCCGGTTCTGCTCACAGATACGCAGTATTTT. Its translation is CASSEALPVLLTDTQYF.

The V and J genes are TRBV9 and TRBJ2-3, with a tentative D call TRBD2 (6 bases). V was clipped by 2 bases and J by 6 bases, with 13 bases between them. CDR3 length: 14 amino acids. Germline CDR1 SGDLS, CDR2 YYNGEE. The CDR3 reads CASSVGGAPDTQYF. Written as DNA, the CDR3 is TGTGCCAGCAGCGTCGGGGGAGCGCCGGATACGCAGTATTTT.

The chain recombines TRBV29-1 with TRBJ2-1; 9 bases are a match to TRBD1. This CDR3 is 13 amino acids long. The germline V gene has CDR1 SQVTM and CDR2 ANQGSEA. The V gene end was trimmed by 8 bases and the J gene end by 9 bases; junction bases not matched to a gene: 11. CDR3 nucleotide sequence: TGCAGCTCTGAGGGGACAGGGTTCGGTGAGCAGTTCTTC. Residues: CSSEGTGFGEQFF.

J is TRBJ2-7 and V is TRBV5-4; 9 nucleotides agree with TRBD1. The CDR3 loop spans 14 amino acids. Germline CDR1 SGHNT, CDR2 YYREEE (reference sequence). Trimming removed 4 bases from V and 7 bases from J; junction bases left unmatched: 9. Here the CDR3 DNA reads TGTGCCAGCAGCCAGGACAGGGGATTTCGAGAGCAGTACTTC. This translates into CASSQDRGFREQYF. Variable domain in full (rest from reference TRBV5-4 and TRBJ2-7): ETGVTQSPTHLIKTRGQQVTLRCSSQSGHNTVSWYQQALGQGPQFIFQYYREEENGRGNFPPRFSGLQFPNYSSELNVNALELDDSALYLCASSQDRGFREQYFGPGTRLTVT.

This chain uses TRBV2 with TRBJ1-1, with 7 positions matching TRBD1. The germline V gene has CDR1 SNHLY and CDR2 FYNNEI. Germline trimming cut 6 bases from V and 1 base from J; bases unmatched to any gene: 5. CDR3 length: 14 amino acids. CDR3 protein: CASRGQAGNTEAFF. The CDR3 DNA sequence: TGTGCCAGCAGAGGACAGGCGGGGAACACTGAAGCTTTCTTT. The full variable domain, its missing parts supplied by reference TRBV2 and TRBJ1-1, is EPEVTQTPSHQVTQMGQEVILRCVPISNHLYFYWYRQILGQKVEFLVSFYNNEISEKSEIFDDQFSVERPDGSNFTLKIRSTKLEDSAMYFCASRGQAGNTEAFFGQGTRLTVV.

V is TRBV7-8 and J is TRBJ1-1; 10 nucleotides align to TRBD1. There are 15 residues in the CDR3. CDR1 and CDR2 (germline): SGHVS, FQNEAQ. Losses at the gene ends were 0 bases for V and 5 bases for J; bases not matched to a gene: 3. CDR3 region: CASSLATGGLTEAFF. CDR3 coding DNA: TGTGCCAGCAGCTTAGCGACAGGGGGCTTAACTGAAGCTTTCTTT. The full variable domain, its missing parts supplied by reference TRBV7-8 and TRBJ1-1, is GAGVSQSPRYKVAKRGQDVALRCDPISGHVSLFWYQQALGQGPEFLTYFQNEAQLDKSGLPSDRFFAERPEGSVSTLKIQRTQQEDSAVYLCASSLATGGLTEAFFGQGTRLTVV.

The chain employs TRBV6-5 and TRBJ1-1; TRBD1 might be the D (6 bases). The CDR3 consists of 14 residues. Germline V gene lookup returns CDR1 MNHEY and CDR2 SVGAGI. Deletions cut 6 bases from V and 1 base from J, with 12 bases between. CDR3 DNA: TGTGCCAGCAGACGGGACACCAAGAACACTGAAGCTTTCTTT. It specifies CASRRDTKNTEAFF.

CDR3 in amino acids: CASSLDSARGDLTDTQYF. DNA for the CDR3: TGTGCCAGCAGCTTAGATAGTGCGCGGGGGGACCTCACAGATACGCAGTATTTT. V and J are TRBV11-2 and TRBJ2-3, with TRBD2 matching over 8 bases. Germline V lookup: CDR1 SGHAT, CDR2 FQNNGV. V gave up 0 bases and J gave up 2 bases; unmatched junction bases: 10. The length of the CDR3 is 18 residues.

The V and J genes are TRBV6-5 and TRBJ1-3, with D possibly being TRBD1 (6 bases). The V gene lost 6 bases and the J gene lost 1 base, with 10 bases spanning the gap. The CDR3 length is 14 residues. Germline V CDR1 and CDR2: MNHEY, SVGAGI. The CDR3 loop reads CASSSTGSGNTIYF. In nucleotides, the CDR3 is TGTGCCAGCAGCTCTACAGGGTCTGGAAACACCATATATTTT.

As DNA, the CDR3 is TGTGCCAGTGCAACCCTGGAGAATCAGCCCCAGCATTTT. The encoded protein is CASATLENQPQHF. The chain joins TRBV27 to TRBJ1-5; no definite D call. V dropped 9 bases and J dropped 4 bases, with 13 bases sitting between them. Germline V gene lookup returns CDR1 MNHEY and CDR2 SMNVEV (reference sequence). The CDR3 is 13 amino acids.

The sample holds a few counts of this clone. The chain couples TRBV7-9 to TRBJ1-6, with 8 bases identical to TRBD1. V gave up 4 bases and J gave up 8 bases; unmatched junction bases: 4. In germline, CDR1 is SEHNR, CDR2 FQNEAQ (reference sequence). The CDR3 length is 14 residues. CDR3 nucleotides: TGTGCCAGCAGCTACGGACAGGGCTATTCACCCCTCCACTTT. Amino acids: CASSYGQGYSPLHF.

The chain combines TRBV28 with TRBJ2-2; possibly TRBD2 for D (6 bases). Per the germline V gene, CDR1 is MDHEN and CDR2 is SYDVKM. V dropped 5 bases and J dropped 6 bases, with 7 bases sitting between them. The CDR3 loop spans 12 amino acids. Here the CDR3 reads CASSTGAGELFF. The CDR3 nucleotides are TGTGCCAGCAGTACGGGGGCCGGGGAGCTGTTTTTT.

The CDR3 coding sequence is TGTGCCAGCAGTTTAGTAGCGGGAAACTACGAGCAGTACTTC. Protein product: CASSLVAGNYEQYF. This chain links TRBV28 with TRBJ2-7; TRBD2 aligns across 8 bases. Germline CDR1 MDHEN, CDR2 SYDVKM. The junction had 3 bases not matched to a gene; V was cut back by 2 bases and J by 3 bases. This CDR3 spans 14 amino acids.

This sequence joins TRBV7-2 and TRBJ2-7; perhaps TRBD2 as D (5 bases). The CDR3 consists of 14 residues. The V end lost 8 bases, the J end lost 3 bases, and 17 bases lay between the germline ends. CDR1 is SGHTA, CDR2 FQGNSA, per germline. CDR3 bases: TGTGCCAGCGGACTCCCGGGAACACACTACGAGCAGTACTTC. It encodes CASGLPGTHYEQYF.

CDR3 nucleotides: TGTGCCAGTAGTATCCAACTACGGACGGGATTTGGCTATGGCTACACCTTC. Its protein product is CASSIQLRTGFGYGYTF. The rearrangement joins TRBV19 to TRBJ1-2, with D unclear. CDR1 and CDR2 (germline): LNHDA, SQIVND (reference sequence). Trimming removed 3 bases at V and 4 bases at J, with 21 bases between. This CDR3 is 17 amino acids long.

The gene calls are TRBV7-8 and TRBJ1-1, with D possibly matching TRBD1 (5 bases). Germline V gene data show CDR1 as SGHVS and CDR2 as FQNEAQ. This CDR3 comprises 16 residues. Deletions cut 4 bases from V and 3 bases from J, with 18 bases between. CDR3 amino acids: CASSSLQPPGDTEAFF. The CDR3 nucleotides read TGTGCCAGCAGCTCCCTACAGCCCCCGGGGGACACTGAAGCTTTCTTT.

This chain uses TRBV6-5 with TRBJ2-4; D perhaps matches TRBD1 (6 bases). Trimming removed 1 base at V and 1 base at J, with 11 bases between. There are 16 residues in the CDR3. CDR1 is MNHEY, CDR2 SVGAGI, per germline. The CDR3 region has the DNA TGTGCCAGCAGTTACTTTACCAGGGGCGCCAAAAACATTCAGTACTTC. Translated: CASSYFTRGAKNIQYF.

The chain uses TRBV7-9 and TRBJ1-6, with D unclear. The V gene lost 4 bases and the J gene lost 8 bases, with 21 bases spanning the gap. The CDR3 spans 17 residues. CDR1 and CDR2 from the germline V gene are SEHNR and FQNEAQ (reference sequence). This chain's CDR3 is CASSSPADSRGDSPLHF. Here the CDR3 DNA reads TGTGCCAGCAGCTCCCCTGCCGACTCCCGAGGCGATTCACCCCTCCACTTT.

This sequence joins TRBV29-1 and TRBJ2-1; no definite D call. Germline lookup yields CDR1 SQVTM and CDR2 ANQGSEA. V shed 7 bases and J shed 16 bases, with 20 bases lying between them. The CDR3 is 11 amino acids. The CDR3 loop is CSAPRGGTFFF. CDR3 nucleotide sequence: TGCAGCGCCCCCCGAGGTGGAACCTTTTTCTTC.

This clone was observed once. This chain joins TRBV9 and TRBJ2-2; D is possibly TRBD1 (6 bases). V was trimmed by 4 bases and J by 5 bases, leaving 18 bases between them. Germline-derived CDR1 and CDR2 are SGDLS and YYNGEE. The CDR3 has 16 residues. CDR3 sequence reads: CASSPRTDLRTGELFF. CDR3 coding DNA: TGTGCCAGCAGCCCCCGGACAGACCTAAGGACCGGGGAGCTGTTTTTT.

CDR3 bases: TGTGCCTGGAGGAAGACAGGGGGTAGAACAGATACGCAGTATTTT. Translating it yields CAWRKTGGRTDTQYF. The chain joins TRBV30 to TRBJ2-3; 9 nucleotides align to TRBD1. The CDR3 extends over 15 amino acids. Germline V lookup: CDR1 GTSNPN, CDR2 SVGIG (reference sequence). The V gene end was trimmed by 3 bases and the J gene end by 3 bases; junction bases not matched to a gene: 7.

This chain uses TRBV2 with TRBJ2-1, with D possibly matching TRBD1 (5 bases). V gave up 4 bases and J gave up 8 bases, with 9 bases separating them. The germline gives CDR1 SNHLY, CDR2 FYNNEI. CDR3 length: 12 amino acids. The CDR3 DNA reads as TGTGCCAGCAGTGGACAGTTCCATGAGCAGTTCTTC. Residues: CASSGQFHEQFF.

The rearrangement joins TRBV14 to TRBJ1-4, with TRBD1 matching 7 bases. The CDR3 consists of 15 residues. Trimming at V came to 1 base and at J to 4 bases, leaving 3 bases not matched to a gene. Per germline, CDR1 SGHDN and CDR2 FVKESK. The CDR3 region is CASSQGGGGNEKLFF. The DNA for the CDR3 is TGTGCCAGCAGCCAAGGAGGGGGCGGTAATGAAAAACTGTTTTTT. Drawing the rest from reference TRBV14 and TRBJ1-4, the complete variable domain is EAGVTQFPSHSVIEKGQTVTLRCDPISGHDNLYWYRRVMGKEIKFLLHFVKESKQDESGMPNNRFLAERTGGTYSTLKVQPAELEDSGVYFCASSQGGGGNEKLFFGSGTQLSVL.

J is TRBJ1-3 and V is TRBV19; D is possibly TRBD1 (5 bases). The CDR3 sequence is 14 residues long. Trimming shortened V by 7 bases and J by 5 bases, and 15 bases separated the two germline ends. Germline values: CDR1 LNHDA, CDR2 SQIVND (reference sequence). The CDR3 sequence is CASTPDIGRNTIYF. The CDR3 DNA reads TGTGCCAGTACTCCGGACATTGGGAGAAACACCATATATTTT.

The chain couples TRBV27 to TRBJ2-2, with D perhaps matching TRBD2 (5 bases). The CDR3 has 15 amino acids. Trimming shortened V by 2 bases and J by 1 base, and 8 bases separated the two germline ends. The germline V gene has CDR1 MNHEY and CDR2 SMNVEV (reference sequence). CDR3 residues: CASSLASMNTGELFF. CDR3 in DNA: TGTGCCAGCAGTTTAGCTAGCATGAACACCGGGGAGCTGTTTTTT.

CDR3 DNA sequence: TGTGCCAGCAGCTTACAGGGGATGGCCGGAAACACCATATATTTT. Translating gives CASSLQGMAGNTIYF. V is TRBV7-9 and J is TRBJ1-3, with D perhaps TRBD1 (6 bases). Between the trimmed V and J ends, which lost 2 bases and 4 bases, there was a span of 12 bases. CDR3 size: 15 residues. The V gene's germline CDR1 is SEHNR and CDR2 FQNEAQ (reference sequence).

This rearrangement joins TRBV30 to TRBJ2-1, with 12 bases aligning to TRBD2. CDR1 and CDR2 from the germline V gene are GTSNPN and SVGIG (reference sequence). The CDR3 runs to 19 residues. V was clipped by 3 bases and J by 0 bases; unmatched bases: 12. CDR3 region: CAWRGLTSGGFSSYNEQFF. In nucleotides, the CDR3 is TGTGCCTGGAGGGGACTGACTAGCGGGGGTTTTAGCTCCTACAATGAGCAGTTCTTC.

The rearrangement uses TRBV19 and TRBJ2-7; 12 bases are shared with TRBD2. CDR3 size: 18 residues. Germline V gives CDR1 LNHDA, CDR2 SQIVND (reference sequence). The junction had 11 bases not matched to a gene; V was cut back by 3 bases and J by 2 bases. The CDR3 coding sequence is TGTGCCAGTAGTATGGAGGCCCGACTAGCGGGAGCCGCCTACGAGCAGTACTTC. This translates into CASSMEARLAGAAYEQYF.

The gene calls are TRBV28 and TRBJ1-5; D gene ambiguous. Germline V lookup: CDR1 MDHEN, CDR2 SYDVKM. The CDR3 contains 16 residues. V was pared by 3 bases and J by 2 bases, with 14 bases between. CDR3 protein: CASSFADPKGNQPQHF. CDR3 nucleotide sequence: TGTGCCAGCAGTTTTGCGGATCCTAAGGGCAATCAGCCCCAGCATTTT.

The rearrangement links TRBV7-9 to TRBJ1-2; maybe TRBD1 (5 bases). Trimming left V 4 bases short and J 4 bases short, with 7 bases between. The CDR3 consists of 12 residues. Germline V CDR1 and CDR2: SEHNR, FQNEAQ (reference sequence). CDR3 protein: CASSSTVYGYTF. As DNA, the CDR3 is TGTGCCAGCAGCTCGACAGTCTATGGCTACACCTTC.

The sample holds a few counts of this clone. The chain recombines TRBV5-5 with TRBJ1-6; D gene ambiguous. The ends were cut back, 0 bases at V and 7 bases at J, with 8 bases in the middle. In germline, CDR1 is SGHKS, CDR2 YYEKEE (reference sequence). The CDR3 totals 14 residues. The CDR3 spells CASSLGAQNSPLHF. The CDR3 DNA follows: TGTGCCAGCAGCTTGGGGGCGCAAAATTCACCCCTCCACTTT.

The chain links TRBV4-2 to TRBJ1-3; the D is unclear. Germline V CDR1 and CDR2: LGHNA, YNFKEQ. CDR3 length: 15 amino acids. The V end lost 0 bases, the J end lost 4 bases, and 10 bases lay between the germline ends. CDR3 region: CASSQETALGNTIYF. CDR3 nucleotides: TGTGCCAGCAGCCAAGAAACAGCCCTCGGAAACACCATATATTTT.